This TCR beta chain was obtained from a study of T-cell reconstitution after alpha-beta-depleted transplantation in children. Findings and limits, study-wide: About two months after transplant, alpha-beta T cells reportedly came from several hundred expanded graft clones. Some patients owed their high day-60 TCRbeta diversity to surviving recipient T cells and thymic progenitors. Most T-cell counts and diversity one year after the transplant came from T cells that were newly produced.

Using unique molecular identifiers, the investigators prepared the TCRbeta library. TCRdb reprocessed the PCR reads with MiXCR, giving one entry per CDR3 protein. Seen here are over 400,000 distinct CDR3 sequences, around two fifths observed once, and the top ten hold around 29%. CDR1 DFQATT and CDR2 SNEGSKA come from the germline V gene (reference sequence). V lost 5 bases to trimming and J lost 5 bases; unmatched junction nucleotides: 14. The CDR3 extends over 16 amino acids. Concerning this clonotype: Its antigen remains unidentified.

The source is a girl aged 2 to 9 with aplastic anemia, due to receive a stem cell transplant. The source was PBMCs, collected before TCRalphabeta/CD19-depleted stem cell transplant. The gene calls are TRBV20-1 and TRBJ2-5; 10 bases line up with TRBD2. CDR3 amino acids: CSAGWLQREGEETQYF. The CDR3 DNA is TGCAGTGCTGGATGGCTGCAGCGGGAGGGTGAGGAGACCCAGTACTTC.